The clone carrying this T cell receptor (beta chain) was observed a handful of times. These data originate in a study of early T cells in non-severe SARS-CoV-2 infection. TCRdb re-analysed the 5' RACE reads in MiXCR, keeping a single row per CDR3 protein. This table has more than 90,000 distinct CDR3 sequences, roughly 11% appearing once. The CDR3 covers 14 residues. Germline assignment: CDR1 SGHRS and CDR2 YFSETQ. Deletions cut 4 bases from V and 5 bases from J, with 15 bases between. Sequencing used whole blood. The chain couples TRBV5-1 to TRBJ1-2; D ambiguous. This receptor was obtained from an adult who was a healthcare worker with PCR-confirmed SARS-CoV-2 infection or an uninfected control (not recorded which). The chain's CDR3 is CASSVDFPSYGYTF. The CDR3, as DNA: TGCGCCAGCAGCGTGGATTTTCCTTCGTATGGCTACACCTTC.